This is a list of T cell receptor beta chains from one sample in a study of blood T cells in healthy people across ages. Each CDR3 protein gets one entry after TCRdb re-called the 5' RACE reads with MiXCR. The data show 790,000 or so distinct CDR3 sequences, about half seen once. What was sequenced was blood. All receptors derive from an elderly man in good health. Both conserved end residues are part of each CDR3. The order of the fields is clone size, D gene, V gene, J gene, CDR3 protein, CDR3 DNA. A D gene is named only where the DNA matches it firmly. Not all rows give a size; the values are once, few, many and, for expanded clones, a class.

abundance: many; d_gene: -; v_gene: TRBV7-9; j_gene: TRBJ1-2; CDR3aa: CASSLGTDGYTF; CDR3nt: TGTGCCAGCAGCTTAGGGACAGATGGCTACACCTTC
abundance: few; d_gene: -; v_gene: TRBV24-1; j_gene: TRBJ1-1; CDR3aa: CAARGWNTEAFF; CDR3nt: TGTGCCGCCCGAGGTTGGAACACTGAAGCTTTCTTT
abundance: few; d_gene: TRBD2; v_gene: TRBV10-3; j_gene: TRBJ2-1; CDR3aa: CAISEQRERNEQFF; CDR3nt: TGTGCCATCAGTGAACAGCGGGAGAGGAATGAGCAGTTCTTC
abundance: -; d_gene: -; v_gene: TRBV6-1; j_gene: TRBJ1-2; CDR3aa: CASSEGGPVNYGYTF; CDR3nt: TGTGCCAGCAGTGAGGGGGGACCCGTTAACTATGGCTACACCTTC
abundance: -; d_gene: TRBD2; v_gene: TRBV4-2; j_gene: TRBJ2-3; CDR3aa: CASSQDILAGESDTQYF; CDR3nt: TGTGCCAGCAGCCAAGACATCCTAGCGGGGGAATCAGATACGCAGTATTTT
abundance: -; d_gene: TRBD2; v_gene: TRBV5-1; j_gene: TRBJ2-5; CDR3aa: CASSLEPGGQETQYF; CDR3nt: TGCGCCAGCAGCTTGGAACCGGGGGGGCAAGAGACCCAGTACTTC
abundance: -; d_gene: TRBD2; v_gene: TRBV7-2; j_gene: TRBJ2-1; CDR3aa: CASSLERLAGVEQFF; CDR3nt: TGTGCCAGCAGCTTAGAGAGACTAGCGGGAGTTGAGCAGTTCTTC
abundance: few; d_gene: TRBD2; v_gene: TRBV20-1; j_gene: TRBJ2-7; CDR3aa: CSASFGAGADEQYF; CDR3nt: TGCAGTGCTAGCTTTGGCGCGGGAGCGGACGAGCAGTACTTC
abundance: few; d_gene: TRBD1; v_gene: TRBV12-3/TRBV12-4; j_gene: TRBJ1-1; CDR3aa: CASSPGTGRKTEAFF; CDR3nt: TGTGCCAGCAGTCCAGGGACAGGGAGGAAAACTGAAGCTTTCTTT
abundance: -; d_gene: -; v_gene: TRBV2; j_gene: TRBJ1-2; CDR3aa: CASSESPAFYGYTF; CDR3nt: TGTGCCAGCAGTGAAAGCCCTGCCTTCTATGGCTACACCTTC
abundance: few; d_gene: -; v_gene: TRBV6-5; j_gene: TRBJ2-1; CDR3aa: CASSYSQGGTQFF; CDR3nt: TGTGCCAGCAGTTACTCGCAGGGCGGGACCCAGTTCTTC
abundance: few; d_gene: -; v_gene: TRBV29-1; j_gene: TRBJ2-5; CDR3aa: CSVVRGKYQETQYF; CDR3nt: TGCAGCGTTGTAAGAGGAAAATACCAAGAGACCCAGTACTTC
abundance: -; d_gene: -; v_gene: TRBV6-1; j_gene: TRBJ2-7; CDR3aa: CASSASQDSSYEQYF; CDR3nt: TGTGCCAGCAGTGCTAGCCAGGACAGCTCCTACGAGCAGTACTTC
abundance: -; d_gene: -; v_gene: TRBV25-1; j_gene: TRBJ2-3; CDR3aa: CASSRIPLGRADTQYF; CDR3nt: TGTGCCAGCAGCAGAATTCCCCTAGGTCGGGCGGATACGCAGTATTTT
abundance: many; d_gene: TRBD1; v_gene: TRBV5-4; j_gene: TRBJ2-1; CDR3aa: CASSSAGTAYNEQFF; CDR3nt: TGTGCCAGCAGCTCTGCCGGGACAGCCTACAATGAGCAGTTCTTC
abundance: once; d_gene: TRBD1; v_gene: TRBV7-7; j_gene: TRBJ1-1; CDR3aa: CASSVVRQGAVNTEAFF; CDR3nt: TGTGCCAGCAGCGTGGTGAGACAGGGGGCAGTGAACACTGAAGCTTTCTTT
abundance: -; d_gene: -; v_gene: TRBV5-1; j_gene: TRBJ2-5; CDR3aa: CASSLATRQETQYF; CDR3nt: TGCGCCAGCAGCTTGGCTACACGGCAAGAGACCCAGTACTTC
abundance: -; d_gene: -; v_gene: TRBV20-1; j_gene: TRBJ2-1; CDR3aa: CSALRGSSYNEQFF; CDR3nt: TGCAGTGCACTGCGGGGTAGCTCCTACAATGAGCAGTTCTTC
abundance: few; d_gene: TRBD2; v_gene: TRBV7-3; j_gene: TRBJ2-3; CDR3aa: CASSLMSGEGTDTQYF; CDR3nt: TGTGCCAGCAGCTTAATGAGCGGGGAGGGCACAGATACGCAGTATTTT
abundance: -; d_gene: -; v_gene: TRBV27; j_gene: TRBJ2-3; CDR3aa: CASTLYAFADTQYF; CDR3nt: TGTGCCAGCACCCTGTATGCTTTCGCAGATACGCAGTATTTT
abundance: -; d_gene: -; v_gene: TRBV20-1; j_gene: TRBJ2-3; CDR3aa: CSAPNPGTITDTQYF; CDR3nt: TGCAGTGCCCCAAACCCGGGGACAATCACAGATACGCAGTATTTT
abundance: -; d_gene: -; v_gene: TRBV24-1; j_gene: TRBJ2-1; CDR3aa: CATSDQPSARASYNEQFF; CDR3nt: TGTGCCACCAGTGATCAGCCCTCCGCCAGGGCCTCCTACAATGAGCAGTTCTTC
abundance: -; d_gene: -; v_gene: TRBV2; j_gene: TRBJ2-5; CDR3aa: CASIRDLQEEQYF; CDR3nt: TGTGCCAGCATTAGGGACCTACAAGAGGAGCAGTACTTC
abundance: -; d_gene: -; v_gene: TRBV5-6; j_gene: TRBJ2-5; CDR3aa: CASSPAGRQGQETQYF; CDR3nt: TGTGCCAGCAGCCCGGCGGGTCGGCAGGGACAAGAGACCCAGTACTTC
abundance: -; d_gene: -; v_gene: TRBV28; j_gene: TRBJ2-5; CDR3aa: CASSHDYAARVKGTQYF; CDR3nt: TGTGCCAGCAGTCACGATTACGCGGCCCGGGTAAAAGGAACCCAGTACTTC
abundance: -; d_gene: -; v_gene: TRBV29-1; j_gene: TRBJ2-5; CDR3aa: CSVVPSWQETQYF; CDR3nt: TGCAGCGTGGTCCCCAGTTGGCAAGAGACCCAGTACTTC
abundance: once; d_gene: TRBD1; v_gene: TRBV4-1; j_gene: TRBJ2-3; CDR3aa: CASSPHRGDTDTQYF; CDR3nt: TGCGCCAGCAGCCCGCACAGGGGGGACACAGATACACAGTATTTT
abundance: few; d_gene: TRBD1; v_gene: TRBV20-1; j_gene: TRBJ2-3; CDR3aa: CSASTVQGARNTDTQYF; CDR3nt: TGCAGTGCTAGCACTGTCCAGGGGGCGCGGAACACAGATACGCAGTATTTT
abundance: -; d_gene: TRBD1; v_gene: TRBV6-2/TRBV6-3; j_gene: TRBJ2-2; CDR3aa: CASIPSAGTGAAGELFF; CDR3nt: TGTGCCAGCATCCCATCCGCCGGGACAGGGGCGGCCGGGGAGCTGTTTTTT
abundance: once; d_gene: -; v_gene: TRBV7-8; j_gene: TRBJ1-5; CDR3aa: CASSPNRGPSQPQHF; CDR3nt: TGTGCCAGCAGCCCTAATAGGGGACCGAGTCAGCCCCAGCATTTT
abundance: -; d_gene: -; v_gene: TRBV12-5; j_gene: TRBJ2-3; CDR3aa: CASGLPHSGTDTQYF; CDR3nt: TGTGCTAGTGGTTTGCCCCATAGCGGCACAGATACGCAGTATTTT
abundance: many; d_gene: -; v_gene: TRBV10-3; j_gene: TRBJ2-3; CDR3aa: CAISGGWTDTQYF; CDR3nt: TGTGCCATCAGTGGTGGTTGGACGGATACGCAGTATTTT
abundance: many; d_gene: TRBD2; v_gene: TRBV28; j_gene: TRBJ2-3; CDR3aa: CASSPASGRPPSTDTQYF; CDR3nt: TGTGCCAGCAGTCCGGCTAGCGGGAGGCCCCCTAGCACAGATACGCAGTATTTT
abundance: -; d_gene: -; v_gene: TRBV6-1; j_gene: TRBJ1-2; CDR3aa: CASTHQDRPYNYGYTF; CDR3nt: TGTGCCAGCACCCATCAGGACAGACCCTATAACTATGGCTACACCTTC
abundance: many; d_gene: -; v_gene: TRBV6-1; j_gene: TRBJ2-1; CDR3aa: CASSELRNEQFF; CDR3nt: TGTGCCAGCAGTGAACTCAGGAATGAGCAGTTCTTC
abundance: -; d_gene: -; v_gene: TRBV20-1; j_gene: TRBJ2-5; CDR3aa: CSASGGTANTQETQYF; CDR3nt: TGCAGTGCTAGTGGGGGGACTGCAAATACCCAAGAGACCCAGTACTTC
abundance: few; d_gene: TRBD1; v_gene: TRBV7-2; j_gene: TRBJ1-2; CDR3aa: CASSLAAGTVYGYTF; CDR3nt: TGTGCCAGCAGCTTAGCAGCCGGGACAGTCTATGGCTACACCTTC
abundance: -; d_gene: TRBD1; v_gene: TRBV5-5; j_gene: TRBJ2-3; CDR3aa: CASSLAIQGTDTQYF; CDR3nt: TGTGCCAGCAGCTTGGCCATACAGGGGACAGATACGCAGTATTTT
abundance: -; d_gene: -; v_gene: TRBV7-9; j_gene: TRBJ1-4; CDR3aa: CASSLPTGRQGNEKLFF; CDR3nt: TGTGCCAGCAGCCTACCCACAGGGAGGCAGGGTAATGAAAAACTGTTTTTT